The 19 T cell receptor beta chains listed next were all sequenced from one sample in a study of T cells after posttransplantation cyclophosphamide (dated by TCRdb to the mid-2010s). The library was prepared using the immunoSEQ multiplex PCR assay. This is the immuneACCESS table as TCRdb keeps it, with only in-frame sequences that have V and J called. A part of the clones is gone; compared with another copy, unresolved V genes explain less than half, and the rest is unexplained. This sample is represented by 8,000 to 10,000 clones; roughly 80% of them were singletons. 15% of the sample is in the top ten clones. Read against the paper, the sample's treatment or condition label means: high-dose cyclophosphamide on days +3 and +4 as single-agent GVHD prophylaxis. Patients in the PTCy group got busulfan and fludarabine conditioning, a marrow graft from a related or unrelated donor, and cyclophosphamide on days +3 and +4.

Sequences were derived from PBMCs, sampled roughly 2,000 days after a stem cell transplant with posttransplant cyclophosphamide. All receptors come from a female patient in her forties who received an allogeneic stem cell transplant from a related donor, was CMV-positive, and had no GVHD. In patients who had a transplant, some T cells may come from the graft donor.

V is TRBV10-1 and J is TRBJ1-1; TRBD1 might be the D (5 bases). V was shortened by 6 bases and J by 4 bases, with 12 bases between the two germline ends. Germline V gene lookup returns CDR1 WNHNN and CDR2 SYGVQD (reference sequence). The CDR3 sequence is 13 residues long. The CDR3 region is CASSREVGTEAFF. In nucleotides, the CDR3 is TGCGCCAGCAGCAGGGAGGTTGGCACTGAAGCTTTCTTT.

The V gene is TRBV4-3, the J gene TRBJ1-5; 9 positions match TRBD1. The V and J ends lost 1 base and 0 bases, in that order; junction bases with no gene match: 1. CDR1 LGHNA and CDR2 YSLEER come from the germline V gene. This CDR3 has 16 amino acids. The CDR3 reads CASSQGTGVSNQPQHF. The CDR3 DNA reads as TGCGCCAGCAGCCAAGGGACAGGGGTTAGCAATCAGCCCCAGCATTTT.

V is TRBV7-9 and J is TRBJ1-1; TRBD1 is a possible D gene (6 bases). The CDR3 has 16 residues. Germline V CDR1 and CDR2: SEHNR, FQNEAQ (reference sequence). The germline V and J ends were trimmed by 3 bases and 1 base, with 15 bases remaining between them. CDR3 coding DNA: TGTGCCAGCAGCTTTTTGGGGGCAGGAAAGAACACTGAAGCTTTCTTT. Its translation is CASSFLGAGKNTEAFF.

The rearrangement joins TRBV18 to TRBJ2-3, with 9 bases identical to TRBD2. The V and J ends lost 2 bases and 2 bases, in that order; junction bases with no gene match: 8. Germline V lookup: CDR1 KGHSH, CDR2 LQKENI. The CDR3 extends over 17 amino acids. In DNA, the CDR3 is TGTGCCAGCTCACCAGGGATTAGCGGGGGAGACACAGATACGCAGTATTTT. The encoded protein is CASSPGISGGDTDTQYF.

This sequence joins TRBV5-1 and TRBJ1-3; 7 bases fit TRBD1. CDR3 length: 14 amino acids. Unmatched junction bases numbered 5, after V lost 4 bases and J lost 4 bases. The germline CDR1 and CDR2 sequences are SGHRS and YFSETQ. CDR3 in amino acids: CASSLRGQGNTIYF. The DNA for the CDR3 is TGCGCCAGCAGCCTCCGGGGACAGGGAAACACCATATATTTT.

This clone was observed a single time. J is TRBJ1-5 and V is TRBV4-1; D unresolved. This CDR3 is 16 amino acids long. Trimming pared 5 bases from V and 1 base from J, leaving 15 bases between. The germline gives CDR1 MGHRA, CDR2 YSYEKL. CDR3 region: CASSSRSLESNQPQHF. DNA for the CDR3: TGCGCCAGCAGCTCGAGATCTTTGGAGAGCAATCAGCCCCAGCATTTT.

V and J are TRBV9 and TRBJ2-7, with D possibly being TRBD1 (5 bases). The CDR3 length is 16 residues. Germline values: CDR1 SGDLS, CDR2 YYNGEE. Trimming took 3 bases from V and 1 from J, leaving 17 bases between them. The CDR3 protein is CASSAAISDNSYEQYF. The CDR3 coding sequence is TGTGCCAGCAGCGCCGCCATTTCGGACAATTCCTACGAGCAGTACTTC. The complete variable domain, with remaining parts taken from reference TRBV9 and TRBJ2-7, reads DSGVTQTPKHLITATGQRVTLRCSPRSGDLSVYWYQQSLDQGLQFLIQYYNGEERAKGNILERFSAQQFPDLHSELNLSSLELGDSALYFCASSAAISDNSYEQYFGPGTRLTVT.

The CDR3 sequence is CSPERGQVSNQPQHF. The CDR3 DNA is TGCAGCCCAGAGAGAGGACAGGTTAGCAATCAGCCCCAGCATTTT. The V and J genes are TRBV29-1 and TRBJ1-5; 7 bases agree with TRBD1. CDR3 length: 15 amino acids. Germline CDR1 SQVTM, CDR2 ANQGSEA. Trimming at V came to 8 bases and at J to 0 bases, leaving 10 bases not matched to a gene.

V gene TRBV10-1 combines with J gene TRBJ2-3, with D perhaps TRBD1 (6 bases). This CDR3 has 15 residues. Looked up from germline, CDR1 is WNHNN and CDR2 is SYGVQD (reference sequence). Trimming pared 4 bases from V and 3 bases from J, leaving 14 bases between. The CDR3 DNA is TGCGCCAGCAGTGGGACAGATTTTGGTACAGATACGCAGTATTTT. Amino acid sequence: CASSGTDFGTDTQYF.

V and J are TRBV29-1 and TRBJ1-1; 8 positions agree with TRBD1. The CDR3 is made up of 13 amino acids. J lost 5 bases, V lost 6 bases, and 8 bases had no gene match. Germline V lookup: CDR1 SQVTM, CDR2 ANQGSEA. The CDR3 region is CSVAPTGGTEAFF. The CDR3 DNA is TGCAGCGTCGCACCTACAGGGGGGACTGAAGCTTTCTTT.

The chain is built from TRBV5-1 and TRBJ2-2; TRBD1 aligns across 10 bases. The CDR3 consists of 16 residues. Unmatched junction bases numbered 7, after V lost 3 bases and J lost 5 bases. In germline, CDR1 is SGHRS, CDR2 YFSETQ. As DNA, the CDR3 is TGCGCCAGCAGCTACCGACAGGGGGCCAAAACCGGGGAGCTGTTTTTT. Translation gives CASSYRQGAKTGELFF.

This clone turned up a few times. The chain joins TRBV6-6 to TRBJ2-5; 10 positions match TRBD2. CDR3 length: 14 residues. Trimming cost V 5 bases and J 7 bases; bases outside gene matches: 7. Germline V CDR1 and CDR2: MNHNY, SVGAGI (reference sequence). CDR3 in DNA: TGTGCCAGCAGTGAGTCTAGCGGGGGAGGGACCCAGTACTTC. The encoded protein is CASSESSGGGTQYF.

The chain carries TRBV7-7 and TRBJ2-7, with 7 bases aligning to TRBD1. Germline loops: CDR1 SSHAT, CDR2 FNYEAQ (reference sequence). This CDR3 region has 14 residues. V was clipped by 5 bases and J by 5 bases; unmatched bases: 9. The CDR3, as DNA: TGTGCCAGCAGCCCCCGACAGGGATTAGACGAGCAGTACTTC. Its protein product is CASSPRQGLDEQYF. Complete variable domain (other parts from reference TRBV7-7 and TRBJ2-7): GAGVSQSPRYKVTKRGQDVTLRCDPISSHATLYWYQQALGQGPEFLTYFNYEAQPDKSGLPSDRFSAERPEGSISTLTIQRTEQRDSAMYRCASSPRQGLDEQYFGPGTRLTVT.

The genes are TRBV18 and TRBJ2-5; 7 nucleotides line up with TRBD1. CDR1 is KGHSH and CDR2 is LQKENI in the germline V gene. Unmatched junction bases numbered 5, after V lost 3 bases and J lost 1 base. This CDR3 has 15 residues. The CDR3 reads CASSPLTGIQETQYF. DNA of the CDR3: TGTGCCAGCTCACCCCTGACAGGGATCCAAGAGACCCAGTACTTC.

This chain links TRBV7-3 with TRBJ2-3, with 7 nucleotides matching TRBD1. V gave up 4 bases and J gave up 8 bases; unmatched junction bases: 6. The CDR3 contains 13 residues. Germline V gene sequence: CDR1 SGHTA, CDR2 FQGTGA. CDR3 coding DNA: TGTGCCAGCAGCTCTATACAGGGGAGTACGCAGTATTTT. It specifies CASSSIQGSTQYF.

The V and J genes are TRBV28 and TRBJ2-7; 7 nucleotides align to TRBD2. V was pared by 6 bases and J by 2 bases, with 4 bases of the junction left unmatched. The CDR3 has 13 residues. From germline, CDR1 is MDHEN and CDR2 SYDVKM. Written as DNA, the CDR3 is TGTGCCAGCAGAGACAGCGGGACCTACGAGCAGTACTTC. Residues: CASRDSGTYEQYF. Drawing the rest from reference TRBV28 and TRBJ2-7, the complete variable domain is DVKVTQSSRYLVKRTGEKVFLECVQDMDHENMFWYRQDPGLGLRLIYFSYDVKMKEKGDIPEGYSVSREKKERFSLILESASTNQTSMYLCASRDSGTYEQYFGPGTRLTVT.

The chain recombines TRBV28 with TRBJ2-1; 9 bases match TRBD1. The CDR3 has 14 residues. V lost 6 bases, J lost 6 bases, and 6 bases stayed unmatched. CDR1 MDHEN and CDR2 SYDVKM come from the germline V gene. The CDR3 loop reads CASSRDRVINEQFF. The DNA of the CDR3 is TGTGCCAGCAGCCGGGACAGGGTTATCAATGAGCAGTTCTTC.

This clone has a handful of counts. V usage is TRBV27 and J usage is TRBJ2-7; 10 positions agree with TRBD2. Germline V CDR1 and CDR2: MNHEY, SMNVEV (reference sequence). The CDR3 runs 16 residues. Germline trimming cut 5 bases from V and 4 bases from J; bases unmatched to any gene: 11. The CDR3 loop is CASSPLGSGGAYEQYF. DNA of the CDR3: TGTGCCAGCAGTCCGCTCGGGAGCGGGGGGGCTTACGAGCAGTACTTC.

The chain joins TRBV5-5 to TRBJ1-4; D might be TRBD1 (5 bases). The CDR3 loop spans 13 amino acids. Trimming removed 4 bases from V and 2 bases from J, with 6 bases in between. CDR1 SGHKS and CDR2 YYEKEE come from the germline V gene (reference sequence). CDR3 residues: CASSRQTNEKLFF. CDR3 nucleotides: TGTGCCAGCAGCAGACAGACTAATGAAAAACTGTTTTTT.